The T cell receptor (beta chain) under discussion was sequenced for a study of cytomegalovirus exposure and HLA in healthy donors (dated by TCRdb to the late 2010s). Background for the entire study: An earlier analysis of approximately 640 of the donors reported approximately 290 Gb of sequence data and some 120 million unique TCR beta sequences from about 180 million T cells. An early release covering roughly 640 HLA-typed donors comprised about 300 gigabases of sequencing data and around 80 million unique TCR sequences. The genetic ancestry cluster associated with self-reported Caucasian donors included about 81% of the roughly 400 genotyped donors. The aim of the study was to test whether cataloging public T cell receptors could identify signatures of past pathogen exposure. The study profiled the T cell repertoires of 666 subjects by immunosequencing and related them to cytomegalovirus serostatus. A separate validation cohort of 100 to 150 different subjects was used in addition to the 666-subject first cohort. To predict cytomegalovirus infection status, the study combined high-throughput TCR immunosequencing, statistical association of individual TCRs with disease status, and machine learning. A later analysis re-examined previously published TCR beta repertoires from just over 650 donors and added high-resolution HLA genotyping to investigate patterns of TCR occurrence. Rather than drawing on any new phenotypic data, the later analysis identified candidate immune exposures from TCR beta sequences and the way those sequences occurred across donors. In an earlier analysis of roughly 600 of the donors, high-throughput TCR beta sequencing was used to judge whether each TCR beta V gene segment behaved as functional or pseudogenic. Donor age, sex, ethnicity and CMV serostatus were compiled alongside the repertoire data. A later genetic analysis used genome-wide SNP genotypes for about three fifths of the 666 donors, treating that subset as a discovery cohort. Every repertoire in the discovery cohort had been generated on one and the same sequencing platform. HLA typing included class I and class II loci at four-digit resolution. The number of typed donors differed by locus: about 620-640 for A, B, C, DRB1 and DQB1; 500 to 550 for DQA1; around 610 for DPA1; and around 490 for DPB1. A few DR-DQ haplotypes were handled as single units for association and clustering because linkage in the cohort was strong. Among around 400 genotyped donors of the cohort, an average of approximately 220,000 unique TCR beta nucleotide sequences was sequenced per donor, of which roughly 17% were non-productive. Here is what the overall study found, with its caveats: In an earlier analysis of more than 450 of the donors, most TCR beta V segments were observed in productive rearrangements about 87% or about 30% of the time, broadly matching IMGT annotations. When HLA alleles, especially DR and DQ, strongly co-occurred, attributing TCR associations to individual alleles was difficult. In a later analysis, HLA-associated TCR beta chains showed more clonal expansion and lower generation probabilities than non-associated chains that were equally common. The authors suggested that the approach could potentially be generalized to other disease states and immunological phenotypes. A cluster of highly shared sequence variants was judged likely to represent a technical artifact of the sequencing pipeline. Because HLA typing was missing for some donors at each locus, association tests included only the typed subset. A further reported finding was that TCR beta sequences accurately predicted the HLA-A and HLA-B alleles for most subjects in the first cohort. In vitro tests confirmed that a few of the cytomegalovirus-associated TCR beta chains recognize cytomegalovirus antigens. Linkage disequilibrium might explain the correlated functional status among segregating V segments, but an unknown experimental factor could not be excluded. In the study, approximately 150 TCR beta chains were listed as associated with cytomegalovirus. Only TCR beta chains were sequenced in this cohort, and the absence of alpha or paired-chain data limited detectable features. Immune exposure information for the cohort was limited to CMV serostatus. The 87-base-pair reads could not distinguish some IMGT-functional V segments, including TRBV6-2 and TRBV6-3, so those segments were excluded. Sequencing depth was assumed to be roughly uniform across donors in the presence/absence analyses, though that assumption may not hold. A later analysis found that most CMV-associated TCR beta chains appeared HLA-restricted, with HLA associations seemingly driven largely by CMV exposure. A later analysis associated about 16,000 TCR beta sequences with specific HLA alleles at a false discovery rate of 0.05. In a later genetic analysis, fewer N-insertions in productive TCRs were reported among donors in an Asian-associated ancestry cluster than the roughly 640-donor mean. Most TCR sequences were seen in very few donors, while some public TCRs were found in many individuals. The earlier analysis of approximately 540 of the donors excluded 15 to 20 rarely observed V segments, including chromosome 9 orphons, because counts were too low. According to a later analysis, parvovirus B19, influenza, CMV and Epstein-Barr virus appeared linked to several top co-occurrence clusters. The classifier was reported to diagnose cytomegalovirus status with high specificity and sensitivity in both the original cohort and the validation cohort. According to a later analysis, TCR association rates differed among HLA loci, with DRB1 alleles showing the most associated TCRs and HLA-C alleles showing the fewest. A later genetic analysis associated a missense DCLRE1C variant with V-gene and J-gene trimming of TCR beta chains, and an independent cohort replicated the association.

Points on this clone: The target of this receptor is not known. No quality values exist for individual bases; no much larger clone is one base distant.

In total, 630 or so healthy bone marrow donors made up the cohort. At the time of sampling, all cohort members were nominally healthy, though unrecorded immune exposures were likely present. The donor was CMV seropositive and belonged to the group of some 290 seropositive cohort members. A peripheral blood sample was collected from each donor, and TCR beta sequencing was performed on peripheral blood mononuclear cells. Genomic DNA extraction from the blood cell samples was performed with the Qiagen DNeasy Blood Extraction Kit. Unmatched junction bases come to 4, with V trimmed by 0 bases and J by 2 bases. The germline V gene sets CDR1 to SGHVS and CDR2 to FNYEAQ. Spanning cysteine to phenylalanine, the CDR3 consists of 15 amino acids. The DNA shown is the 45-base CDR3, in frame from base 1. The method was the immunoSEQ multiplex PCR assay. The multiplex PCR relied on a mix of 60 forward primers for TCR Vbeta segments and 13 reverse primers for TCR Jbeta segments. The CDR3 region of rearranged TCR beta genes was amplified from genomic DNA by a multiplex PCR assay. The Illumina HiSeq System was used to sequence the amplified TCR beta libraries as 87-base-pair reads. The study's own analysis went as follows. A later analysis counted approximately 74 million unique TCR beta chains across the 650 to 800 repertoires, and about 10 million of these chains were shared by at least two donors. A nearest-neighbor algorithm error-corrected the raw reads and collapsed the reads into unique sequences, merging closely related sequences to remove PCR and sequencing errors. Alignment of CDR3 sequences to IMGT reference sequences was used to assign V, D and J gene segments. For a sequence to be retained, a match of at least six nucleotides was required to both a V gene segment and a J gene segment. Rearrangements were called productive when the CDR3 lacked stop codons and stayed in frame with V and J; all others were non-productive. Following IMGT convention, CDR3 was defined as the stretch from the second conserved V-encoded cysteine up to the conserved J-encoded phenylalanine. In an earlier analysis of some 550 of the donors, sequences lacking an unambiguous match to a single V gene segment were excluded. An earlier analysis of over 450 of the donors classified V segments as functional when productive rearrangements were above 56.7% and as segregating when the standard deviation between donors was above 5%. A statistical classification framework was built to diagnose cytomegalovirus status from the catalog of TCR beta chain sequences. V and J gene assignment, in a later analysis, came from comparing TCR nucleotide sequences with IMGT/GENE-DB human TR gene sequences. In a later analysis, CDR3 sequences and most-parsimonious VDJ recombination scenarios were assigned using the TCRdist pipeline. In a later analysis, each TCR beta chain was defined by its CDR3 amino acid sequence together with its V-gene family, and reads lacking a unique V-gene family were excluded. In a later analysis, 450 to 600 highly shared, low-generation-probability nucleotide sequences were removed to address suspected cross-contamination and a sequencing artifact. For each public chain, a later analysis derived a clonal expansion index from normalized ranks of inferred template counts within each repertoire. In a later analysis, generation probabilities were computed with a VDJ recombination model fitted to out-of-frame rearrangements, and the resulting probabilities were checked against IGoR. A later analysis scored TCR-TCR, TCR-HLA and TCR-CMV co-occurrence with hypergeometric tests, applying a repertoire-size bias correction to TCR pairs. In a later analysis, false discovery rates were estimated by permuting HLA or CMV assignments 20 times. In a later analysis, co-occurring TCRs were grouped with DBSCAN, and TCRdist sequence similarity was added when clustering was performed within HLA-allele-positive subsets. Co-occurrence clustering excluded repertoires with fewer than 30,000 or more than 120,000 public chains, plus five with anomalous nucleotide sharing. TCRdb re-hosts the immuneACCESS table, in-frame sequences only. Its copies lack some clones; in the studies checked, an unresolved V gene accounts for under half of them, and the cause for the rest is not known. The DNA was the basis for D and trimming; V, J and clone size are from that table. In all, the sample holds roughly 190,000 clones, and around 85% of those were seen once. The ten largest make up 6.3% of the sample.

Sequencing input: PBMCs. The source is a man between 35 and 55 years old in good health and CMV-seropositive. Recombination joined TRBV7-6 with TRBJ2-7, with TRBD1 identical over 7 junction bases. The sequence in DNA is TGTGCCAGCAGCTTAGCGAGACAGGGTCCCTACGAGCAGTACTTC. Translated, it reads CASSLARQGPYEQYF.